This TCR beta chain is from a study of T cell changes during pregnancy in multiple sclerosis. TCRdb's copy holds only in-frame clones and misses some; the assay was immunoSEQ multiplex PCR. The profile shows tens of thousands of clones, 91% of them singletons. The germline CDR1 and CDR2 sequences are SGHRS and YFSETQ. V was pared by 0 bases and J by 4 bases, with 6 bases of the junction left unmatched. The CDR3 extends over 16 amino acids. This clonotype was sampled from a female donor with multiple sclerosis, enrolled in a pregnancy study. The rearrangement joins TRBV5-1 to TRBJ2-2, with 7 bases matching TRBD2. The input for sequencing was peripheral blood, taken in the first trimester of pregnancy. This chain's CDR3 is CASSLEGLAVTGELFF. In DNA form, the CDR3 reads TGCGCCAGCAGCTTGGAAGGCCTAGCGGTCACCGGGGAGCTGTTTTTT. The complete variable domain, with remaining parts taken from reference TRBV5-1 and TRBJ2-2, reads KAGVTQTPRYLIKTRGQQVTLSCSPISGHRSVSWYQQTPGQGLQFLFEYFSETQRNKGNFPGRFSGRQFSNSRSEMNVSTLELGDSALYLCASSLEGLAVTGELFFGEGSRLTVL.